This record concerns one T cell receptor (beta chain) sequence. The table came from immunoSEQ multiplex PCR; TCRdb's copy has only in-frame clones and leaves some out. The table includes about 370,000 clones, over 85% detected once. The data derive from a study of blood T cell repertoires in COVID-19. This receptor was taken from a woman in her twenties or thirties who had recovered from COVID-19. Sequencing used PBMCs or T cells enriched from blood (not recorded which).

The CDR3 loop reads CASSLAPGGYTEAFF. For the CDR3, the DNA is TGTGCCAGCAGTTTAGCCCCAGGGGGCTACACTGAAGCTTTCTTT. The chain uses TRBV6-6 and TRBJ1-1, with 8 bases aligning to TRBD1. Germline V gene sequence: CDR1 MNHNY, CDR2 SVGAGI (reference sequence). The CDR3 is 15 amino acids. The J segment lost 3 bases and the V segment lost 4 bases, leaving 7 bases of the junction unmatched.